The 26 T cell receptor beta chains reported below all come from one sample, sequenced in a study of blood T cell repertoires in COVID-19 (dated by TCRdb to about 2020). The receptor library was made with the immunoSEQ multiplex PCR assay. TCRdb took over this immuneACCESS table, retaining in-frame rearrangements with V and J assigned. Such tables are incomplete; in checked studies, under half of the missing clones stem from an unresolved V gene, and the remainder is unexplained. In all, the sample holds roughly 250,000 clones, and 75% to 90% of those were seen once. The biggest ten clones account for 3.7% of the sample. The sample taken for sequencing was peripheral blood. Every receptor here comes from a woman in her 40s with acute or convalescent COVID-19.

The gene calls are TRBV11-2 and TRBJ2-2, with TRBD2 matching over 8 bases. Germline V gene lookup returns CDR1 SGHAT and CDR2 FQNNGV. The CDR3 totals 16 residues. V lost 1 base, J lost 4 bases, and 5 bases stayed unmatched. CDR3 region: CASSLVGGGLTGELFF. For the CDR3, the DNA is TGTGCCAGCAGCTTAGTGGGCGGGGGGCTCACCGGGGAGCTGTTTTTT.

The genes are TRBV30 and TRBJ2-3, with D perhaps matching TRBD2 (6 bases). The CDR3 contains 15 residues. CDR1 is GTSNPN and CDR2 is SVGIG in the germline V gene (reference sequence). Trimming shortened V by 0 bases and J by 8 bases, and 18 bases separated the two germline ends. CDR3 nucleotide sequence: TGTGCCTGGAGTGTAAAGGCGGGGTTACATTCTACGCAGTATTTT. Translation gives CAWSVKAGLHSTQYF.

The chain couples TRBV30 to TRBJ2-5, with a possible D match to TRBD1 (5 bases). Between the trimmed V and J ends, which lost 0 bases and 5 bases, there was a span of 16 bases. The CDR3 length is 15 residues. CDR1 is GTSNPN, CDR2 SVGIG, per germline (reference sequence). The CDR3 DNA follows: TGTGCCTGGAGTGTACGGGCAGGGCTAAGGGAGACCCAGTACTTC. It specifies CAWSVRAGLRETQYF.

The rearrangement joins TRBV19 to TRBJ1-4; the D gene is possibly TRBD1 (5 bases). Germline V lookup: CDR1 LNHDA, CDR2 SQIVND (reference sequence). V lost 2 bases to trimming and J lost 2 bases, with 15 bases between them. This CDR3 is 17 amino acids long. CDR3 DNA: TGTGCCAGTAGTATAAGGGGAGGGGTGCGCACTAATGAAAAACTGTTTTTT. This codes for CASSIRGGVRTNEKLFF.

The chain links TRBV2 to TRBJ2-2; 8 bases agree with TRBD1. Per the germline V gene, CDR1 is SNHLY and CDR2 is FYNNEI. J gave up 5 bases and V 7 bases, and 9 bases lay outside the gene matches. The CDR3 length is 15 residues. CDR3 amino acids: CASTLGQGRTGELFF. The CDR3 region has the DNA TGTGCCAGCACCTTAGGACAGGGCAGAACCGGGGAGCTGTTTTTT.

The rearrangement links TRBV19 to TRBJ2-7, with a weak D call TRBD1 (6 bases). Between the trimmed V and J ends, which lost 1 base and 1 base, there was a span of 8 bases. CDR1 is LNHDA, CDR2 SQIVND, per germline (reference sequence). The CDR3 spans 14 residues. The CDR3 spells CASSIGQVSYEQYV. In nucleotides, the CDR3 is TGTGCCAGTAGTATAGGACAGGTATCCTACGAGCAGTACGTC.

The V gene is TRBV9, the J gene TRBJ1-2, with a possible D match to TRBD1 (6 bases). The CDR3 runs to 14 residues. V lost 3 bases and J lost 5, with 14 bases in between. Per the germline V gene, CDR1 is SGDLS and CDR2 is YYNGEE. The CDR3 DNA is TGTGCCAGCAGCGCCGGGAGGGGGTATTATGGCTACACCTTC. It codes for CASSAGRGYYGYTF.

This chain connects TRBV29-1 to TRBJ1-2, with TRBD1 identical over 8 bases. The CDR3 totals 13 residues. Unmatched junction bases numbered 8, after V lost 3 bases and J lost 8 bases. Germline V CDR1 and CDR2: SQVTM, ANQGSEA. Written as DNA, the CDR3 is TGCAGCGTTGAGGACAGGGAGGTGGGGGGCTACACCTTC. Its protein is CSVEDREVGGYTF.

This clone was picked up a small number of times. The rearrangement links TRBV10-2 to TRBJ1-4; 7 bases match TRBD1. J lost 7 bases, V lost 2 bases, and 7 bases had no gene match. The germline V gene has CDR1 WSHSY and CDR2 SAAADI. This CDR3 is 15 amino acids long. The DNA for the CDR3 is TGCGCCAGCAGTGAGAGGAGAGGGGGCGGTGAAAAACTGTTTTTT. This gives the protein CASSERRGGGEKLFF.

V gene TRBV7-9 combines with J gene TRBJ2-4; maybe TRBD2 (6 bases). This CDR3 spans 17 amino acids. V lost 2 bases, J lost 0 bases, and 14 bases lay in between. CDR1 is SEHNR and CDR2 is FQNEAQ in the germline V gene (reference sequence). CDR3 in amino acids: CASSLSGGSLAKNIQYF. The CDR3 nucleotides read TGTGCCAGCAGCTTATCCGGAGGGTCGCTAGCCAAAAACATTCAGTACTTC. Based on the CDR3 plus reference TRBV7-9 and TRBJ2-4, the full variable domain is DTGVSQNPRHKITKRGQNVTFRCDPISEHNRLYWYRQTLGQGPEFLTYFQNEAQLEKSRLLSDRFSAERPKGSFSTLEIQRTEQGDSAMYLCASSLSGGSLAKNIQYFGAGTRLSVL.

The V and J genes are TRBV2 and TRBJ1-3; TRBD1 matches 7 bases. Unmatched junction bases numbered 12, after V lost 6 bases and J lost 4 bases. The CDR3 length is 16 residues. Germline values: CDR1 SNHLY, CDR2 FYNNEI. CDR3 nucleotide sequence: TGTGCCAGCAGCGTTATAACAGGGGAGTCGGGAAACACCATATATTTT. The encoded protein is CASSVITGESGNTIYF.

V gene TRBV24-1 combines with J gene TRBJ2-3; D is perhaps TRBD2 (5 bases). The germline CDR1 and CDR2 sequences are KGHDR and SFDVKD. The V gene lost 1 base and the J gene lost 7 bases, with 5 bases spanning the gap. There are 12 residues in the CDR3. CDR3 protein: CATSDFGNTQYF. CDR3 in DNA: TGTGCCACCAGTGATTTCGGGAATACGCAGTATTTT.

CDR3 in DNA: TGTGCCAGCAGAATATACGGGACGCAGTATTTT. As protein: CASRIYGTQYF. The chain joins TRBV2 to TRBJ2-3, with D hard to call. This CDR3 is built from 11 residues. V lost 6 bases to trimming and J lost 9 bases, with 10 bases between them. Per germline, CDR1 SNHLY and CDR2 FYNNEI.

The chain employs TRBV6-2 or TRBV6-3 and TRBJ2-3, with TRBD2 matching over 11 bases. The CDR3 is made up of 17 amino acids. The germline CDR1 and CDR2 sequences are MNHEY and SVGEGT. V dropped 4 bases and J dropped 2; count of bases not matched to a gene: 8. The CDR3, as DNA: TGTGCCAGCAGTTCTGCAAGACTAGCGGGGACCACAGATACGCAGTATTTT. Amino acids: CASSSARLAGTTDTQYF.

V usage is TRBV29-1 and J usage is TRBJ2-5; 15 bases agree with TRBD2. The CDR3 sequence is 18 residues long. Germline lookup yields CDR1 SQVTM and CDR2 ANQGSEA. V trimming: 5 bases; J trimming: 2 bases; junction bases outside the gene matches: 12. DNA for the CDR3: TGCAGCGTTCCCCTCCGCGGACTAGCGGGGGGGCCACAAGAGACCCAGTACTTC. As protein: CSVPLRGLAGGPQETQYF.

V is TRBV7-9 and J is TRBJ1-2; 7 bases are shared with TRBD1. Trimming at V came to 5 bases and at J to 4 bases, leaving 4 bases not matched to a gene. CDR1 is SEHNR, CDR2 FQNEAQ, per germline (reference sequence). The length of the CDR3 is 13 residues. Here the CDR3 DNA reads TGTGCCAGCAGCCCTACAGGGGTCTATGGCTACACCTTC. It encodes CASSPTGVYGYTF. The full variable domain, its missing parts supplied by reference TRBV7-9 and TRBJ1-2, is DTGVSQNPRHKITKRGQNVTFRCDPISEHNRLYWYRQTLGQGPEFLTYFQNEAQLEKSRLLSDRFSAERPKGSFSTLEIQRTEQGDSAMYLCASSPTGVYGYTFGSGTRLTVV.

The V call is TRBV10-3, the J call TRBJ1-2; a weak D match, TRBD1 (5 bases). The germline V gene has CDR1 ENHRY and CDR2 SYGVKD. Trimming shortened V by 8 bases and J by 4 bases, and 17 bases separated the two germline ends. The CDR3 loop spans 14 amino acids. CDR3 loop: CAILLAADSYGYTF. In DNA, the CDR3 is TGTGCCATCCTACTAGCAGCAGACAGCTATGGCTACACCTTC.

The CDR3 sequence is CAIRGTGGIGYTF. In DNA, the CDR3 is TGTGCCATCAGGGGGACAGGGGGGATTGGTTACACCTTC. The V and J genes are TRBV10-3 and TRBJ1-2; 11 bases fit TRBD1. V gave up 6 bases and J gave up 11 bases; unmatched junction bases: 8. From germline, CDR1 is ENHRY and CDR2 SYGVKD. The CDR3 extends over 13 amino acids.

The V gene is TRBV19, the J gene TRBJ2-5, with 8 bases lining up with TRBD1. This CDR3 has 22 residues. With 2 bases clipped from V and 5 bases from J, the junction kept 28 bases outside the gene matches. The germline V gene has CDR1 LNHDA and CDR2 SQIVND (reference sequence). The CDR3 bases are TGTGCCAGTAGTATACCCGGATCCAGGGGGCGAGGCCTACATGACCTATGGGAGACCCAGTACTTC. The encoded protein is CASSIPGSRGRGLHDLWETQYF.

This clone was found a few times. The genes are TRBV5-8 and TRBJ1-4, with 11 bases fitting TRBD1. Germline-derived CDR1 and CDR2 are SGHTS and YDEGEE. CDR3 length: 16 amino acids. V was pared by 4 bases and J by 6 bases, with 8 bases of the junction left unmatched. The CDR3 spells CASSNTGTGGDEKLFF. In DNA form, the CDR3 reads TGTGCCAGCAGCAATACCGGGACAGGGGGTGATGAAAAACTGTTTTTT.

The table lists this clone with a count of one. In nucleotides, the CDR3 is TGTGCCAGCAGCCCGGGACAGGAGAAAACTAATGAAAAACTGTTTTTT. Protein: CASSPGQEKTNEKLFF. The V call is TRBV7-9, the J call TRBJ1-4, with TRBD1 matching 8 bases. Germline V gene data show CDR1 as SEHNR and CDR2 as FQNEAQ (reference sequence). The CDR3 has 16 residues. J was trimmed by 1 base and V by 5 bases; bases with no gene match: 6.

This clone was seen only once. The chain recombines TRBV11-2 with TRBJ2-7; TRBD1 might be the D (6 bases). The length of the CDR3 is 17 residues. V was cut by 4 bases and J by 0 bases, with 19 bases left in between. Germline loops: CDR1 SGHAT, CDR2 FQNNGV. This CDR3 is CASSSISGAGVSYEQYV. In DNA, the CDR3 is TGTGCCAGCAGCTCCATATCAGGGGCCGGCGTCTCCTACGAGCAGTACGTC.

V gene TRBV5-1 combines with J gene TRBJ2-3; TRBD1 might be the D (6 bases). CDR1 is SGHRS, CDR2 YFSETQ, per germline. With 3 bases removed from V and 2 bases from J, the gap between germline ends came to 25 bases. The CDR3 totals 19 residues. The CDR3 here is CASSSTQYSRGTYTDTQYF. The DNA of the CDR3 is TGCGCCAGCAGCTCAACCCAATACTCCAGGGGCACGTACACAGATACGCAGTATTTT.

About this clone: This specimen includes other DNA sequences encoding the same CDR3. The chain links TRBV27 to TRBJ1-1; TRBD1 agrees at 10 bases. Germline CDR1 reads MNHEY; CDR2 reads SMNVEV (reference sequence). This CDR3 has 15 residues. J gave up 6 bases and V 5 bases, and 9 bases lay outside the gene matches. CDR3 sequence reads: CASSRETGGLAEAFF. The DNA for the CDR3 is TGTGCCAGCAGTCGGGAGACAGGGGGCTTGGCTGAAGCTTTCTTT.

The chain is built from TRBV2 and TRBJ2-5, with no clear D. CDR3 length: 12 amino acids. Germline CDR1 reads SNHLY; CDR2 reads FYNNEI. V was shortened by 6 bases and J by 3 bases, with 8 bases between the two germline ends. The DNA for the CDR3 is TGTGCCAGCAGCGGCGGCGAAGAGACCCAGTACTTC. Amino acid sequence: CASSGGEETQYF.

The chain has TRBV3-1 (or the pseudogene TRBV3-2) and TRBJ2-3; 10 bases map to TRBD2. The CDR3 is 16 amino acids. Germline trimming cut 5 bases from V and 4 bases from J; bases unmatched to any gene: 9. Germline-derived CDR1 and CDR2 are LGHDT and YNNKEL (reference sequence). In DNA, the CDR3 is TGTGCCAGCAGCAAAGCTAGCGGGGGTGGCGCAGATACGCAGTATTTT. Its translation: CASSKASGGGADTQYF.